The clone carrying this TCR beta chain has only a few counts. This sample was taken from a study of beta chain features in type 1 diabetes. The CDR3 runs to 14 residues. Trimming cost V 3 bases and J 7 bases, with 12 bases left between them. The germline V gene has CDR1 SGHNT and CDR2 YENEEA. The entirety of the isolated RNA underwent reverse transcription, so expressed TCRB transcripts were sequenced. Libraries were prepared by immunoSEQ multiplex PCR; TCRdb keeps only in-frame clonotypes and omits some of them. The sample has around 320,000 clones, 14% seen once. V gene TRBV11-3 combines with J gene TRBJ1-4; D is possibly TRBD1 (5 bases). The specimen was central memory CD4+ T cells from blood. The clonotype comes from a man aged 25-45 years in good health. The CDR3 protein is CASSLGRAGEKLFF. CDR3 DNA: TGTGCCAGCAGCTTGGGCAGGGCTGGTGAAAAACTGTTTTTT.